This T cell receptor beta chain comes out of a study of CD8+CD57+ T cells in acquired aplastic anemia. Trimming left V 3 bases short and J 14 bases short, with 18 bases between. Germline V gene sequence: CDR1 SGDLS, CDR2 YYNGEE. The CDR3 contains 14 residues. Template material for TCR beta VDJ and CDR3 profiling consisted of genomic DNA. TCRdb itself ran the reads through MiXCR, one entry per CDR3 protein. Of around 180,000 distinct CDR3 sequences listed, 50% to 75% are singletons. Source material: sorted CD4+, CD8+, or CD8+CD57+ T cells (not recorded which) from PBMCs. J is TRBJ1-6 and V is TRBV9, with D maybe TRBD1 (5 bases). The source is a human donor in good health. CDR3: CASSELGAAVSLHF. DNA of the CDR3: TGTGCCAGCAGCGAGCTCGGGGCGGCCGTATCCCTCCACTTT.